The 16 T cell receptor beta chains reported below all come from one sample, sequenced in a study of CD8 T cells in Susac syndrome. RNA in amounts of about 0.5 to 1 ug was reverse transcribed with random hexamers. Using its own MiXCR run on the immunoSEQ multiplex PCR reads, TCRdb lists one record per CDR3 protein. The sample lists some 250,000 distinct CDR3 sequences; less than 96% were seen once. The sequenced sample consisted of CD4+ T cells from PBMCs. All receptors derive from a human donor with Susac syndrome.

The chain couples TRBV6-2 or TRBV6-3 to TRBJ2-3, with 8 bases identical to TRBD1. There are 14 residues in the CDR3. The ends lost 4 bases at V and 3 bases at J; junction bases unmatched: 3. Germline CDR1 MNHEY, CDR2 SVGEGT. CDR3 nucleotide sequence: TGTGCCAGCAGTTGGACAGGGAAGACAGATACGCAGTATTTT. As protein: CASSWTGKTDTQYF.

With respect to this clonotype: The junction shows a germline mismatch at one end, possibly a read error. The chain combines TRBV28 with TRBJ2-1, with 11 bases identical to TRBD2. The V gene's germline CDR1 is MDHEN and CDR2 SYDVKM. The CDR3 contains 11 residues. CDR3 sequence: CASRRLAGPVF. The CDR3, as DNA: TGTGCCAGCAGAAGACTAGCGGGACCGGTCTTC.

The V and J genes are TRBV12-3 or TRBV12-4 and TRBJ2-3; D ambiguous. Trimming removed 4 bases at V and 4 bases at J, with 9 bases between. The CDR3 has 13 amino acids. The CDR3 loop reads CASSYRVADTQYF. CDR3 DNA sequence: TGTGCCAGCAGTTATAGGGTGGCAGATACGCAGTATTTT.

J is TRBJ2-1 and V is TRBV23-1, with no clear D. TRBV23-1 counts as an open reading frame of uncertain function. The CDR3 consists of 13 residues. V shed 1 base and J shed 15 bases, with 16 bases lying between them. This chain's CDR3 is CASSQFGPPVGFF. CDR3 in DNA: TGCGCCAGCAGTCAATTCGGCCCCCCCGTAGGGTTCTTC.

The J gene is TRBJ2-3, the V gene TRBV12-3 or TRBV12-4, with 12 bases matching TRBD1. V shed 4 bases and J 3 bases; nucleotides not matched to a gene: 8. This CDR3 region has 17 residues. CDR3 coding DNA: TGTGCCAGCAGTTCGTTCCGGGACAGGGGGCGGACAGATACGCAGTATTTT. Translated: CASSSFRDRGRTDTQYF.

The chain joins TRBV15 to TRBJ1-1; D possibly corresponds to TRBD1 (5 bases). The CDR3 contains 15 residues. Per germline, CDR1 LNHNV and CDR2 YYDKDF (reference sequence). Trimming took off 5 bases at V and 0 bases at J, with 13 bases between the two ends. The CDR3 is CATSFPGTMNTEAFF. The CDR3 coding sequence is TGTGCCACCAGCTTCCCAGGGACCATGAACACTGAAGCTTTCTTT.

The chain combines TRBV3-1 with TRBJ1-2; possibly TRBD1 for D (5 bases). Germline V gene lookup returns CDR1 LGHDT and CDR2 YNNKEL (reference sequence). The germline V and J ends were trimmed by 0 bases and 8 bases, with 13 bases remaining between them. CDR3 size: 14 residues. The CDR3 nucleotides read TGTGCCAGCAGCCAAGAATGGGGTCAGGGCGGCTACACCTTC. The encoded protein is CASSQEWGQGGYTF.

The chain has TRBV3-1 and TRBJ2-1; 9 bases align to TRBD2. CDR3 length: 15 residues. The germline gives CDR1 LGHDT, CDR2 YNNKEL (reference sequence). The J segment lost 8 bases and the V segment lost 3 bases, leaving 8 bases of the junction unmatched. The CDR3 loop is CASSHQDRGRDEQFF. The DNA of the CDR3 is TGTGCCAGCAGCCATCAGGATCGCGGGAGGGATGAGCAGTTCTTC.

DNA for the CDR3: TGCAGTGCCCAGACTAGCTTCGGGTACGAGCAGTACTTC. It codes for CSAQTSFGYEQYF. The gene calls are TRBV20-1 and TRBJ2-7, with 7 bases identical to TRBD2. CDR3 length: 13 residues. Germline CDR1 reads DFQATT; CDR2 reads SNEGSKA (reference sequence). V trimming: 6 bases; J trimming: 4 bases; junction bases outside the gene matches: 9.

The chain links TRBV20-1 to TRBJ2-1; 14 bases are shared with TRBD2. CDR3 length: 15 residues. CDR1 and CDR2 from the germline V gene are DFQATT and SNEGSKA (reference sequence). J was trimmed by 8 bases and V by 5 bases; bases with no gene match: 8. The CDR3 DNA is TGCAGTGCTTCACGACTAGCGGGAGGGCCGTATGAGCAGTTCTTC. It translates to CSASRLAGGPYEQFF.

This chain joins TRBV3-1 and TRBJ2-1; tentatively, D is TRBD1 (6 bases). This CDR3 has 14 amino acids. Trimming took off 4 bases at V and 11 bases at J, with 18 bases between the two ends. Germline CDR1 and CDR2: LGHDT and YNNKEL (reference sequence). The CDR3 DNA follows: TGTGCCAGCAGCCTACGGACAGAAACAATGAAGCAGTTCTTC. Its protein is CASSLRTETMKQFF.

The chain uses TRBV7-9 and TRBJ2-2, with D unresolved. The CDR3 sequence is 11 residues long. Germline CDR1 reads SEHNR; CDR2 reads FQNEAQ (reference sequence). V dropped 3 bases and J dropped 7 bases, with 3 bases sitting between them. The CDR3 reads CASSFGGELFF. The CDR3 region has the DNA TGTGCCAGCAGCTTCGGCGGGGAGCTGTTTTTT.

The chain combines TRBV28 with TRBJ1-2, with 7 bases lining up with TRBD1. The trim removed 7 bases at V and 4 bases at J, leaving 9 bases unmatched. CDR3 size: 14 residues. Germline CDR1 reads MDHEN; CDR2 reads SYDVKM. The CDR3, as DNA: TGTGCCAGCATTCCAGGACAGGCCCTCTATGGCTACACCTTC. Its translation: CASIPGQALYGYTF.

J is TRBJ1-5 and V is TRBV20-1; D unresolved. From germline, CDR1 is DFQATT and CDR2 SNEGSKA (reference sequence). The CDR3 contains 14 residues. V lost 0 bases and J lost 5, with 11 bases in between. CDR3 sequence (DNA): TGCAGTGCTAGAGAGGCAGCCTCCTATCAGCCCCAGCATTTT. Translation: CSAREAASYQPQHF.

This clonotype is a singleton in its sample. The V gene is TRBV20-1, the J gene TRBJ1-1; 7 bases are a match to TRBD1. With 3 bases clipped from V and 4 bases from J, the junction kept 5 bases outside the gene matches. The CDR3 contains 13 residues. Germline CDR1 reads DFQATT; CDR2 reads SNEGSKA (reference sequence). CDR3 DNA sequence: TGCAGTGCTAGGCGGCCAGGGGGCACTGAAGCTTTCTTT. Residues: CSARRPGGTEAFF.

The gene calls are TRBV29-1 and TRBJ2-1, with no clear D. CDR3 size: 14 residues. With 3 bases removed from V and 6 bases from J, the gap between germline ends came to 15 bases. Germline V gene lookup returns CDR1 SQVTM and CDR2 ANQGSEA. In nucleotides, the CDR3 is TGCAGCGTTGAGCCTGGTAGTTTCTCCAATGAGCAGTTCTTC. As protein: CSVEPGSFSNEQFF.